The 25 T cell receptor beta chains below were found in one sample sequenced in a study of blood T cell repertoires in COVID-19. The assay was immunoSEQ multiplex PCR, and TCRdb's table has in-frame clones only and misses some. The sample has roughly 330,000 clones, roughly 88% seen once; the top ten hold 1.5% to 2%. The sample taken for sequencing was peripheral blood. These receptors originate from a woman between 50 and 59 years old with acute or convalescent COVID-19.

The gene calls are TRBV2 and TRBJ2-7, with TRBD2 matching 13 bases. Germline CDR1 is SNHLY and CDR2 is FYNNEI. This CDR3 is built from 21 residues. With 7 bases clipped from V and 0 bases from J, the junction kept 21 bases outside the gene matches. CDR3 loop: CASKVRPRYSWTSGSSYEQYF. As DNA, the CDR3 is TGTGCCAGCAAGGTCAGGCCCCGATACAGCTGGACTAGCGGGAGCTCCTACGAGCAGTACTTC.

The chain couples TRBV2 to TRBJ1-1; D remains unclear. The CDR3 sequence is 13 residues long. Germline CDR1 and CDR2: SNHLY and FYNNEI. Trimming shortened V by 6 bases and J by 0 bases, and 8 bases separated the two germline ends. CDR3 coding DNA: TGTGCCAGCAGGTACTCTCTGAACACTGAAGCTTTCTTT. Amino acid sequence: CASRYSLNTEAFF. Variable domain in full (rest from reference TRBV2 and TRBJ1-1): EPEVTQTPSHQVTQMGQEVILRCVPISNHLYFYWYRQILGQKVEFLVSFYNNEISEKSEIFDDQFSVERPDGSNFTLKIRSTKLEDSAMYFCASRYSLNTEAFFGQGTRLTVV.

The chain combines TRBV19 with TRBJ1-1; D call uncertain. V lost 0 bases and J lost 2, with 10 bases in between. The CDR3 runs 15 residues. Germline loops: CDR1 LNHDA, CDR2 SQIVND (reference sequence). The CDR3 DNA reads as TGTGCCAGTAGTATAGATCCCAACGGTAACACTGAAGCTTTCTTT. Its translation: CASSIDPNGNTEAFF.

This sequence joins TRBV24-1 and TRBJ2-7; D unresolved. The germline V gene has CDR1 KGHDR and CDR2 SFDVKD. Trimming took 9 bases from V and 6 from J, leaving 11 bases between them. The CDR3 loop spans 11 amino acids. As DNA, the CDR3 is TGTGCCACCCATGCGGATGGCGAGCAGTACTTC. Protein: CATHADGEQYF.

The chain has TRBV12-1 and TRBJ2-7; the D call of TRBD1 is as the table states it, not checked on the DNA. TRBV12-1 counts as a pseudogene. This CDR3 spans 15 amino acids. CDR3 in amino acids: CASSPQGGTTYEQYF. CDR3 in DNA: TGTGCCAGCAGCCCCCAGGGCGGAACCACCTACGAGCAGTACTTC.

This chain joins TRBV13 and TRBJ2-6; perhaps TRBD1 as D (6 bases). Germline V CDR1 and CDR2: PRHDT, FYEKMQ (reference sequence). V was shortened by 3 bases and J by 5 bases, with 11 bases between the two germline ends. This CDR3 is 15 amino acids long. CDR3 in DNA: TGTGCCAGCAGCTTCACAGGGAAAAGGGCCAACGTCCTGACTTTC. Protein product: CASSFTGKRANVLTF. The full variable domain, rest sourced from reference TRBV13 and TRBJ2-6, is AAGVIQSPRHLIKEKRETATLKCYPIPRHDTVYWYQQGPGQDPQFLISFYEKMQSDKGSIPDRFSAQQFSDYHSELNMSSLELGDSALYFCASSFTGKRANVLTFGAGSRLTVL.

The V gene is TRBV27, the J gene TRBJ2-2; TRBD1 agrees at 10 bases. Trimming removed 3 bases from V and 4 bases from J; junction bases left unmatched: 5. Per the germline V gene, CDR1 is MNHEY and CDR2 is SMNVEV (reference sequence). The CDR3 consists of 16 residues. The CDR3 DNA reads TGTGCCAGCAGTTTTGACAGGGGGCCGATCACCGGGGAGCTGTTTTTT. Translating gives CASSFDRGPITGELFF.

The chain uses TRBV27 and TRBJ1-1, with D maybe TRBD1 (6 bases). Germline loops: CDR1 MNHEY, CDR2 SMNVEV (reference sequence). The CDR3 has 14 residues. The V end was cut by 10 bases, the J end by 1 base, with 16 bases between. CDR3 region: CATRSGGPNTEAFF. CDR3 nucleotides: TGTGCCACCCGATCCGGGGGGCCGAACACTGAAGCTTTCTTT.

This clone appeared once. The chain has TRBV4-3 and TRBJ1-3; the D gene is possibly TRBD1 (5 bases). CDR1 and CDR2 (germline): LGHNA, YSLEER. The CDR3 is made up of 15 amino acids. The germline V and J ends were trimmed by 0 bases and 4 bases, with 10 bases remaining between them. The CDR3: CASSQDAGHGNTIYF. As DNA, the CDR3 is TGCGCCAGCAGCCAAGATGCCGGACACGGAAACACCATATATTTT.

The rearrangement joins TRBV5-4 to TRBJ2-7, with TRBD1 identical over 11 bases. Germline V gene sequence: CDR1 SGHNT, CDR2 YYREEE (reference sequence). The CDR3 runs to 16 residues. Unmatched junction bases numbered 4, after V lost 0 bases and J lost 2 bases. This chain's CDR3 is CASSLGTGGLPYEQYF. The CDR3, as DNA: TGTGCCAGCAGCTTGGGGACAGGGGGCTTACCCTACGAGCAGTACTTC.

The V call is TRBV7-9, the J call TRBJ2-7, with D hard to call. The germline V and J ends were trimmed by 6 bases and 2 bases, with 11 bases remaining between them. The CDR3 spans 13 residues. Germline V CDR1 and CDR2: SEHNR, FQNEAQ (reference sequence). CDR3 amino acids: CASSRGEPYEQYF. The CDR3, as DNA: TGTGCCAGCAGTCGAGGTGAGCCCTACGAGCAGTACTTC.

This sequence joins TRBV28 and TRBJ2-7, with TRBD1 identical over 7 bases. V was clipped by 6 bases and J by 4 bases; unmatched bases: 6. Germline V gene sequence: CDR1 MDHEN, CDR2 SYDVKM. The CDR3 contains 13 residues. The CDR3 coding sequence is TGTGCCAGCAGCCTAGGGACAGATTACGAGCAGTACTTC. Its translation: CASSLGTDYEQYF.

The rearrangement joins TRBV27 to TRBJ2-2; unclear D gene. Germline CDR1 and CDR2: MNHEY and SMNVEV (reference sequence). The CDR3 length is 14 residues. V lost 2 bases to trimming and J lost 5 bases, with 9 bases between them. DNA of the CDR3: TGTGCCAGCAGTTTAGAGCTCGGTACCGGGGAGCTGTTTTTT. This codes for CASSLELGTGELFF.

The chain is built from TRBV5-6 and TRBJ2-7; D not resolved. The germline gives CDR1 SGHDT, CDR2 YYEEEE. V shed 4 bases and J shed 7 bases, with 15 bases lying between them. The CDR3 extends over 13 amino acids. The CDR3 DNA reads TGTGCCAGCAGCCTCACATATCTCGGGGAGCAGTACTTC. Its translation: CASSLTYLGEQYF.

This clone was detected only a few times. This chain joins TRBV7-9 and TRBJ2-1; no clear D. V lost 2 bases to trimming and J lost 0 bases, with 11 bases between them. Germline assignment: CDR1 SEHNR and CDR2 FQNEAQ (reference sequence). The CDR3 loop spans 16 amino acids. CDR3 residues: CASSLTAASSYNEQFF. The CDR3 DNA follows: TGTGCCAGCAGCTTAACGGCGGCGAGCTCCTACAATGAGCAGTTCTTC.

On this clone itself: This sample includes further DNA sequences coding for the same CDR3. For the CDR3, the DNA is TGCGCCAGCAGCCAAACTAGTGGGAGATCATCCTACGAGCAGTACTTC. Translated: CASSQTSGRSSYEQYF. The chain uses TRBV4-1 and TRBJ2-7; possible D gene TRBD2, 5 bases. The germline V and J ends were trimmed by 2 bases and 1 base, with 15 bases remaining between them. The CDR3 sequence is 16 residues long. Germline CDR1 is MGHRA and CDR2 is YSYEKL.

This chain connects TRBV2 to TRBJ2-2; TRBD1 aligns across 9 bases. CDR1 is SNHLY and CDR2 is FYNNEI in the germline V gene. Unmatched junction bases numbered 5, after V lost 5 bases and J lost 4 bases. The CDR3 has 15 residues. CDR3 bases: TGTGCCAGCAGTTTACAGGGGGCAACCACCGGGGAGCTGTTTTTT. Amino acids: CASSLQGATTGELFF.

Here the CDR3 DNA reads TGTGCCAGCACCATTGGGAGGGGGATCCTCGGCTACACCTTC. Protein product: CASTIGRGILGYTF. The rearrangement uses TRBV28 and TRBJ1-2; D perhaps matches TRBD1 (6 bases). The CDR3 is 14 amino acids. Trimming left V 7 bases short and J 8 bases short, with 20 bases between. Germline lookup yields CDR1 MDHEN and CDR2 SYDVKM.

This chain uses TRBV27 with TRBJ2-3; 11 bases are shared with TRBD2. The length of the CDR3 is 17 residues. The germline V gene has CDR1 MNHEY and CDR2 SMNVEV (reference sequence). J was trimmed by 6 bases and V by 6 bases; bases with no gene match: 14. The CDR3 sequence: CASSTNLGLAGSDTQYF. The CDR3 DNA is TGTGCCAGCAGCACGAACCTCGGACTAGCGGGTTCGGATACGCAGTATTTT.

The chain uses TRBV6-5 and TRBJ2-1; possible D gene TRBD2, 6 bases. V lost 2 bases and J 5 bases, leaving 13 bases between the germline ends. This CDR3 is built from 15 residues. Looked up from germline, CDR1 is MNHEY and CDR2 is SVGAGI. CDR3 nucleotide sequence: TGTGCCAGCAGTTACCGGTCTAGCGAGAACAATGAGCAGTTCTTC. Residues: CASSYRSSENNEQFF.

This clone has just a few counts. The chain links TRBV5-4 to TRBJ2-7, with D hard to call. CDR3 length: 11 amino acids. CDR1 and CDR2 from the germline V gene are SGHNT and YYREEE (reference sequence). V lost 5 bases to trimming and J lost 3 bases, with 6 bases between them. CDR3 amino acids: CASSFNYEQYF. The CDR3 bases are TGTGCCAGCAGTTTCAACTACGAGCAGTACTTC.

This chain uses TRBV5-1 with TRBJ2-1; 12 positions agree with TRBD2. J was trimmed by 9 bases and V by 8 bases; bases with no gene match: 9. Per germline, CDR1 SGHRS and CDR2 YFSETQ. CDR3 length equals 14 residues. DNA of the CDR3: TGCGCCAGTAAGACTAGCGGGAGTCGTGTTGAGCAGTTCTTC. Translating gives CASKTSGSRVEQFF.

The chain is built from TRBV6-5 and TRBJ1-3, with D hard to call. The CDR3 is 15 amino acids. Trimming took 1 base from V and 2 from J, leaving 9 bases between them. Germline V CDR1 and CDR2: MNHEY, SVGAGI. Here the CDR3 DNA reads TGTGCCAGCAGTTACTACGGGGAGCCTGGAAACACCATATATTTT. The encoded protein is CASSYYGEPGNTIYF.

This rearrangement joins TRBV6-5 to TRBJ2-5; 9 nucleotides agree with TRBD1. Germline values: CDR1 MNHEY, CDR2 SVGAGI. The J segment lost 1 base and the V segment lost 5 bases, leaving 5 bases of the junction unmatched. This CDR3 contains 15 residues. CDR3 sequence reads: CASSQTGGFQETQYF. CDR3 DNA sequence: TGTGCCAGCAGTCAGACAGGGGGTTTCCAAGAGACCCAGTACTTC.

The rearrangement links TRBV10-3 to TRBJ1-1, with TRBD1 matching over 10 bases. CDR3 length equals 14 residues. V lost 4 bases to trimming and J lost 4 bases; unmatched junction nucleotides: 3. In germline, CDR1 is ENHRY, CDR2 SYGVKD. In nucleotides, the CDR3 is TGTGCCATCAGTGCGCGGGACAGGGGCACTGAAGCTTTCTTT. Translated, it gives CAISARDRGTEAFF.